A single sample gave rise to the 8 T cell receptor beta chains below, sequenced in a study of OX40 agonist ivuxolimab in advanced cancers. Sequencing was performed with immunoSEQ multiplex PCR; in TCRdb, only in-frame clones are kept and a portion is missing. The repertoire consists of 69,000 or so clones, with 85% occurring once and the leading ten covering about 0.83%. The input for sequencing was CD4+ or CD8+ T cells sorted from blood, taken in a trial of the OX40 agonist ivuxolimab. All receptors derive from an adult with an advanced solid tumor such as melanoma, head and neck, liver or kidney cancer.

The chain links TRBV7-2 to TRBJ2-1, with 13 positions matching TRBD2. V lost 3 bases and J lost 6; bases outside the gene matches: 2. CDR1 SGHTA and CDR2 FQGNSA come from the germline V gene. The length of the CDR3 is 15 residues. CDR3 nucleotides: TGTGCCAGCAGCTTCCGGACTAGCGGGAGCAATGAGCAGTTCTTC. Encoded protein: CASSFRTSGSNEQFF.

The chain links TRBV6-5 to TRBJ1-2; 8 bases match TRBD1. Germline V gene lookup returns CDR1 MNHEY and CDR2 SVGAGI. The CDR3 extends over 15 amino acids. J gave up 7 bases and V 6 bases, and 13 bases lay outside the gene matches. For the CDR3, the DNA is TGTGCCAGCAGCCAAGACAGGGGCCTAGGGGGTGGCTACACCTTC. As protein: CASSQDRGLGGGYTF.

This chain joins TRBV5-4 and TRBJ1-2; the D gene is possibly TRBD1 (5 bases). The CDR3 sequence is 12 residues long. Trimming stripped 4 bases from V and 6 bases from J, with 10 bases between. Germline-derived CDR1 and CDR2 are SGHNT and YYREEE (reference sequence). The CDR3 coding sequence is TGTGCCAGCAGCCAGGGAATGAATGGCTACACCTTC. It specifies CASSQGMNGYTF.

The chain combines TRBV6-5 with TRBJ1-1; possible D gene TRBD1, 6 bases. Germline V CDR1 and CDR2: MNHEY, SVGAGI. This CDR3 is 14 amino acids long. V was cut by 6 bases and J by 0 bases, with 11 bases left in between. The CDR3 DNA follows: TGTGCCAGCAGCCGTGACAGGCTGAACACTGAAGCTTTCTTT. Its translation is CASSRDRLNTEAFF.

The rearrangement uses TRBV5-5 and TRBJ2-7; TRBD1 matches 11 bases. CDR3 length equals 14 residues. The V segment lost 2 bases and the J segment 6 bases; nucleotides outside the gene matches: 4. In germline, CDR1 is SGHKS, CDR2 YYEKEE (reference sequence). Written as DNA, the CDR3 is TGTGCCAGCAGCTTCCCCGGGACAGGGGGCGAGCAGTACTTC. It encodes CASSFPGTGGEQYF.

The chain links TRBV10-3 to TRBJ2-2; no definite D call. This CDR3 has 15 amino acids. The V end lost 2 bases, the J end lost 8 bases, and 15 bases lay between the germline ends. Germline lookup yields CDR1 ENHRY and CDR2 SYGVKD. The CDR3 protein is CAISEVSGTEGELFF. The DNA for the CDR3 is TGTGCCATCAGTGAGGTTTCGGGTACCGAGGGGGAGCTGTTTTTT.

V usage is TRBV5-1 and J usage is TRBJ1-4; D may be TRBD1 (6 bases). V lost 0 bases, J lost 7 bases, and 13 bases lay in between. Germline V CDR1 and CDR2: SGHRS, YFSETQ. CDR3 size: 15 residues. The CDR3 nucleotides read TGCGCCAGCAGCTTGGGGGGGGCGCAGGGTGAAAAACTGTTTTTT. Translation gives CASSLGGAQGEKLFF.

The chain employs TRBV10-3 and TRBJ2-1; TRBD1 is a possible D gene (6 bases). The germline V and J ends were trimmed by 2 bases and 10 bases, with 12 bases remaining between them. The germline V gene encodes CDR1 ENHRY and CDR2 SYGVKD. The length of the CDR3 is 13 residues. Written as DNA, the CDR3 is TGTGCCATCAGTGAGCGAAGTACAGGGGAGCAGTTCTTC. Its protein is CAISERSTGEQFF.